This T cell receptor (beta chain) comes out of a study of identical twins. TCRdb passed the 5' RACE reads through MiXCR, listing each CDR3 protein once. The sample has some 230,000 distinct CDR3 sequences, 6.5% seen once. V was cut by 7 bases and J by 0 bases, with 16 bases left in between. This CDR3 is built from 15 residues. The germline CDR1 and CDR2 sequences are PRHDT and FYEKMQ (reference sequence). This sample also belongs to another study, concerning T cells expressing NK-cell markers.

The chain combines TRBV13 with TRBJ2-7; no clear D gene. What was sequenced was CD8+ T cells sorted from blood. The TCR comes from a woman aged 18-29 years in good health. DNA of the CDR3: TGTGCCAGCAAATTGCGTCGGCTCCGCTCCTACGAGCAGTACTTC. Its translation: CASKLRRLRSYEQYF.